This record looks at one T cell receptor (beta chain) sequence and its context. Its cognate antigen has yet to be identified. No base quality values were provided; no much bigger clone lies one nucleotide off. TCRbeta CDR3 regions were amplified from genomic DNA using the immunoSEQ Assay, a bias-controlled multiplex PCR. The original pipeline was this. Within the assay, amplification of reference gene primers was used to estimate how many nucleated cells each sample contained. To quantify the absolute abundance of each unique TCRbeta CDR3 rearrangement, sequence reads were collapsed and filtered. For each sample, productive Simpson clonality was calculated as the square root of Simpson's diversity index across productive rearrangements. The clones in this table, taken by TCRdb from immuneACCESS, are in-frame only. Not every clone is retained; where verified, under half of the shortfall comes from an unresolved V gene, and the cause of the rest is unknown. V and J calls and clone size are given by that table; D and trimming were obtained from the DNA. The sample table records over 70,000 clones; around 82% of these occur just once. The biggest ten clones account for approximately 27% of the sample.

The sample originates from a study of blood T cell repertoires in COVID-19 (dated by TCRdb to 2020 to 2022). Describing the broader study: Collaborator samples came from the United States, Italy and Spain and covered acute and convalescent phases of COVID-19. Where HLA class I and class II types were available, the types were taken from metadata supplied by the sample provider, not from assay-based typing. The repertoires were released in a freely available public database meant as a resource for research on the immune response to SARS-CoV-2. The samples were drawn from the first 160 participants of the ongoing ImmuneRACE study and from some 1,300 subjects provided by 6 global collaborators. The dataset comprised deeply sampled blood TCRbeta repertoires from subjects exposed to, actively infected with, or recovered from COVID-19. The prospective study material was composed of cDNA or gDNA derived from T cells, B-cell-depleted T cells, or PBMCs. Nearly every sample came with metadata listing a de-identified subject ID, COVID-19 status, age in years and sex.

Whole blood was collected in K2EDTA tubes by collaborating institutions according to the institutions' own protocols. For TCRbeta analysis, collaborator samples were shipped as frozen whole blood, as isolated PBMCs, or as DNA extracted from either sample type. The paper as a whole reports these results and caveats: How much clinical and demographic metadata was included differed by source and by participant, and the metadata was provided uncurated.

This sequence originates from a human donor in a cohort sampled during active COVID-19. The sample comprised peripheral blood.

The DNA sequence follows: TGTGCCAGCAGCCAAGATTTAGGGGGGGGAACCTACGAGCAGTACTTC. Its coded protein is CASSQDLGGGTYEQYF. The chain links TRBV3-1 (or the pseudogene TRBV3-2) with TRBJ2-7; TRBD2 is perhaps the D gene, given 7 matching bases. V was cut back by 0 bases and J by 2 bases, leaving a gap of 14 bases between them. The CDR3 numbers 16 residues from cysteine through phenylalanine. CDR3 DNA only is kept here, 48 bases in frame from base 1. From the germline V gene (reference sequence), CDR1 is LGHDT and CDR2 is YNNKEL.